The source of this TCR beta chain is a study of Graves' ophthalmopathy and Graves' hyperthyroidism. Transcripts of RNA were the source for amplifying TCR beta CDR3 regions. HTBI primers served in a first-round RT-PCR, which a second-round multiplex PCR followed. TCRdb itself ran the multiplex PCR reads through MiXCR, one entry per CDR3 protein. The table records 650,000 to 900,000 distinct CDR3 sequences, roughly 41% of them present only once. V dropped 6 bases and J dropped 5; count of bases not matched to a gene: 8. Germline CDR1 is WSHSY and CDR2 is SAAADI. This CDR3 has 15 residues. The chain couples TRBV10-2 to TRBJ1-5; 9 bases map to TRBD1. This sequence was found in an adult man with Graves' ophthalmopathy. Sequenced: peripheral blood. CDR3 in DNA: TGCGCCAGCAGCCAGTCCGACAGGGGGGATCAGCCCCAGCATTTT. It yields the protein CASSQSDRGDQPQHF.